A single sample is the source of the 6 T cell receptor beta chains below, sequenced in a study of vaccination effects on CD4 cells after COVID-19. The table came from immunoSEQ multiplex PCR; TCRdb's copy has only in-frame clones and leaves some out. The sample comprises 55,000 to 75,000 clones, around 76% of which are singletons, and around 2.7% rests with the top ten. These receptors lack a known antigen. After expansion with viral peptide pools in the ViraFEST assay, antigen-specific CD4+ T cells were sequenced. Subsequent to roughly 9 days of culture, CD4+ T cells were isolated. All vaccine recipients tested negative for nucleocapsid antibodies and had never contracted SARS-CoV-2 infection. The specimen was CD4+ T cells from PBMCs cultured with HCoV-NL63 spike peptides, collected before COVID-19 vaccination. The receptors originated from a human donor who received a COVID-19 vaccine.

This chain links TRBV7-9 with TRBJ1-2; a weak D match, TRBD1 (6 bases). The germline V gene encodes CDR1 SEHNR and CDR2 FQNEAQ (reference sequence). CDR3 size: 15 residues. The V and J ends lost 4 bases and 4 bases respectively, with 16 bases between them. In nucleotides, the CDR3 is TGTGCCAGCAGCTCCTCAGGGGCGATTGGCTATGGCTACACCTTC. It specifies CASSSSGAIGYGYTF.

This clone was found once. The rearrangement uses TRBV25-1 and TRBJ2-5, with 10 bases lining up with TRBD1. Germline V gives CDR1 MGHDK, CDR2 SYGVNS. V lost 2 bases to trimming and J lost 4 bases; unmatched junction nucleotides: 7. The CDR3 extends over 16 amino acids. CDR3 sequence: CASSEGDRGEAETQYF. The CDR3 DNA reads as TGTGCCAGCAGTGAAGGGGACAGGGGAGAGGCAGAGACCCAGTACTTC.

This clone has a handful of counts. The chain combines TRBV2 with TRBJ1-5; unclear D gene. The germline V gene encodes CDR1 SNHLY and CDR2 FYNNEI. The CDR3 has 13 residues. The V gene lost 8 bases and the J gene lost 3 bases, with 11 bases spanning the gap. The CDR3: CASSAQNNQPQHF. CDR3 bases: TGTGCCAGCTCCGCACAGAACAATCAGCCCCAGCATTTT.

The V gene is TRBV9, the J gene TRBJ1-6, with a tentative D call TRBD1 (6 bases). Germline V gives CDR1 SGDLS, CDR2 YYNGEE. The V end lost 2 bases, the J end lost 5 bases, and 11 bases lay between the germline ends. The CDR3 spans 15 residues. The CDR3 loop reads CASSVRSGDNSPLHF. The CDR3 DNA reads TGTGCCAGCAGCGTTAGGTCAGGGGATAATTCACCCCTCCACTTT.

This clone has a single count. The chain joins TRBV9 to TRBJ2-5, with 7 nucleotides matching TRBD2. CDR1 and CDR2 from the germline V gene are SGDLS and YYNGEE. The CDR3 totals 19 residues. The trim removed 0 bases at V and 7 bases at J, leaving 21 bases unmatched. The CDR3 protein is CASSVVPGVVGTTMATQYF. The CDR3, as DNA: TGTGCCAGCAGCGTAGTCCCCGGTGTGGTCGGGACTACGATGGCGACCCAGTACTTC.

This clone occurred once. This chain connects TRBV2 to TRBJ1-5; 8 bases match TRBD1. The length of the CDR3 is 14 residues. V dropped 8 bases and J dropped 3; count of bases not matched to a gene: 6. The germline gives CDR1 SNHLY, CDR2 FYNNEI. The CDR3 loop reads CASDRGANNQPQHF. The CDR3 DNA reads TGTGCCAGCGACAGGGGAGCTAACAATCAGCCCCAGCATTTT.